This T cell receptor (beta chain) stems from a study of blood T cell repertoires in COVID-19. Background on the study: The origin of the acute and convalescent COVID-19 samples was the United States, Italy and Spain.

The method was immunoSEQ multiplex PCR; TCRdb's version includes in-frame clones alone and lacks a portion of them. The sample has about 26,000 clones; 80% to 90% are singletons. The germline V gene has CDR1 SGHTA and CDR2 FQGNSA. V dropped 0 bases and J dropped 8 bases, with 20 bases sitting between them. The CDR3 has 17 residues. The clonotype originates from a man between 65 and 79 years old with acute or convalescent COVID-19. This chain connects TRBV7-2 to TRBJ1-3; no definite D call. Sequencing input: peripheral blood. The CDR3 DNA sequence: TGTGCCAGCAGCTTAGCCCTTTCGGCGCTCACCGGGGACACCATATATTTT. The encoded protein is CASSLALSALTGDTIYF.